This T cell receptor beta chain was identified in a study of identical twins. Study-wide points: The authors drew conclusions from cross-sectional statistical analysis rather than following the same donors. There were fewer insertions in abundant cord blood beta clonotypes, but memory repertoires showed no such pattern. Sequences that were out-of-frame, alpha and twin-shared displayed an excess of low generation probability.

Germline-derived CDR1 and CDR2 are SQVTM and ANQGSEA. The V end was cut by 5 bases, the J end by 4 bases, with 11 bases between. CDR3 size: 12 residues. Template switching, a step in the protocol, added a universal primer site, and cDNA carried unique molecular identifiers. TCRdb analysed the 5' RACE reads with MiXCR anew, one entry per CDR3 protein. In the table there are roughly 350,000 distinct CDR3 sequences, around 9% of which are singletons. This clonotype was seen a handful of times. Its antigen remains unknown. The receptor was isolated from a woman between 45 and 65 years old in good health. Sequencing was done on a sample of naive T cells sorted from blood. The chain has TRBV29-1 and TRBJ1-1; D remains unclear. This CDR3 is CSVFLRRTEAFF. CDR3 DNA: TGCAGCGTTTTCCTCCGTCGCACTGAAGCTTTCTTT.